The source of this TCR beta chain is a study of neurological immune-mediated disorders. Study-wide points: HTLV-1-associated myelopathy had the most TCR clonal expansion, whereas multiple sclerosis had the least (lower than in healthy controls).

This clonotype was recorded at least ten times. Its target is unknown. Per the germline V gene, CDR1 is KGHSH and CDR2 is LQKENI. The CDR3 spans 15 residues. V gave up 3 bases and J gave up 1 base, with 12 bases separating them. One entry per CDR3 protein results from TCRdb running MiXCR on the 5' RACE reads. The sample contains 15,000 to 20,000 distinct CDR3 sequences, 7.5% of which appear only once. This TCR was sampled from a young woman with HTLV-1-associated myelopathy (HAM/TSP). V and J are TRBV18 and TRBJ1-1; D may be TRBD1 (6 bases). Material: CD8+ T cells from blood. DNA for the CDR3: TGTGCCAGCTCACCCTCCGACAGGAAGAACACTGAAGCTTTCTTT. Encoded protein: CASSPSDRKNTEAFF. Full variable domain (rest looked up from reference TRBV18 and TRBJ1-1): NAGVMQNPRHLVRRRGQEARLRCSPMKGHSHVYWYRQLPEEGLKFMVYLQKENIIDESGMPKERFSAEFPKEGPSILRIQQVVRGDSAAYFCASSPSDRKNTEAFFGQGTRLTVV.